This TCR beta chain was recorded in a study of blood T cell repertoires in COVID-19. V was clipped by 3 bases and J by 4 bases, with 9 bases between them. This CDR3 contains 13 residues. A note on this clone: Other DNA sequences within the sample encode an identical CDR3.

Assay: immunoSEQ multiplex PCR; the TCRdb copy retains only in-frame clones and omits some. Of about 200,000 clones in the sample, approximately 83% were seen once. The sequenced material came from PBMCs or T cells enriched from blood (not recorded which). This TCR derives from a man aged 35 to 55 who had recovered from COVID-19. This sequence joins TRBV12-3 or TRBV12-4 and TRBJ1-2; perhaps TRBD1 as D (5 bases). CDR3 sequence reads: CASSLRGGYGYTF. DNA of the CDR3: TGTGCCAGCAGTTTGCGGGGGGGCTATGGCTACACCTTC.